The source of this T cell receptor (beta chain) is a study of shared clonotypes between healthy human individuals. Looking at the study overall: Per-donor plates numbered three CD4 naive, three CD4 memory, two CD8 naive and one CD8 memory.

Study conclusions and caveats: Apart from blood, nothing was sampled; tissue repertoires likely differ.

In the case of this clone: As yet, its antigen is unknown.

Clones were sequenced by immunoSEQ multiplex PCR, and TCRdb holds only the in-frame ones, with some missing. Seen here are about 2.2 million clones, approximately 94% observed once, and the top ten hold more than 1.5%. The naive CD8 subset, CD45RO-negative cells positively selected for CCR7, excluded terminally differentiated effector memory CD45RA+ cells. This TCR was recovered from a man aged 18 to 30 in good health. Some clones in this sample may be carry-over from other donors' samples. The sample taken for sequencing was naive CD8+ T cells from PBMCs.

CDR3 protein: CASSLGGQNYNEQFF. Written as DNA, the CDR3 is TGTGCCAGCAGCTTAGGCGGACAAAACTACAATGAGCAGTTCTTC. V is TRBV7-8 and J is TRBJ2-1, with D maybe TRBD1 (5 bases). The CDR3 sequence is 15 residues long. Germline V gives CDR1 SGHVS, CDR2 FQNEAQ. The germline V and J ends were trimmed by 1 base and 3 bases, with 10 bases remaining between them.